This T cell receptor (beta chain) was sequenced during a study of cytomegalovirus exposure and HLA in healthy donors. On the study more broadly: From donors who were HLA-typed, an early data release held around 80 million unique TCRs.

Study conclusions and caveats: In a later analysis, specific HLA alleles were associated with approximately 17,000 TCR beta sequences at a 0.05 false discovery rate. Several top significant clusters appeared, in a later analysis, to be linked to common viral pathogens.

This PCR relied on a set of 60 Vbeta primers and 13 Jbeta primers. TCRdb's table, derived via immunoSEQ multiplex PCR, lists solely in-frame clones and lacks some. The listing contains tens of thousands of clones. In the case of this clone: Its antigen is unknown.

The source of this sequence is a human donor in good health. Sequenced: PBMCs.

CDR3 amino acids: CASSLGLYPGYTF. The CDR3 nucleotides are TGTGCCAGCAGCTTGGGTCTCTACCCCGGCTACACCTTC. This sequence joins TRBV5-4 and TRBJ1-2, with unresolved D. This CDR3 has 13 amino acids. The ends were cut back, 0 bases at V and 8 bases at J, with 11 bases in the middle. Germline V gene lookup returns CDR1 SGHNT and CDR2 YYREEE (reference sequence).